Listed below are T cell receptor beta chains from one sample, sequenced in a study of blood T cell repertoires in COVID-19. Profiling relied on immunoSEQ multiplex PCR, and the TCRdb table lists in-frame clones only, not all of them. This sample has around 260,000 clones, with approximately 87% found just once. Input material: peripheral blood. The receptors derive from a woman between 50 and 59 years old with acute or convalescent COVID-19. The CDR3 runs from the conserved cysteine through the conserved F or W. A D gene is named only where the DNA matches it firmly. Not all rows give a size; the values are once, few, many and, for expanded clones, a class.

TRBV7-3	TRBJ2-1	NA	NA	CASSLIGGSYNEQFF	TGTGCCAGCAGCTTAATCGGAGGGTCCTACAATGAGCAGTTCTTC
TRBV5-1	TRBJ2-2	NA	NA	CASSLFRVHTGELFF	TGCGCCAGCAGCTTATTCAGGGTGCACACCGGGGAGCTGTTTTTT
TRBV19	TRBJ2-3	NA	NA	CASVSGADTQYF	TGTGCCAGTGTTAGCGGAGCAGATACGCAGTATTTT
TRBV19	TRBJ2-7	NA	NA	CASSLTGSYEQYF	TGTGCCAGTAGTTTGACAGGCTCCTACGAGCAGTACTTC
TRBV28	TRBJ1-1	once	NA	CASTSTVNTEAFF	TGTGCCAGCACCTCGACAGTGAACACTGAAGCTTTCTTT
TRBV24-1	TRBJ1-5	NA	TRBD1	CATSDSRQGGNQPQHF	TGTGCCACCAGTGATTCCCGACAGGGCGGAAATCAGCCCCAGCATTTT
TRBV7-9	TRBJ1-4	NA	NA	CASSSGQTTNEKLFF	TGTGCCAGCAGCTCTGGACAGACAACTAATGAAAAACTGTTTTTT
TRBV27	TRBJ1-4	NA	NA	CASSFRGEKLFF	TGTGCCAGCAGTTTTCGGGGTGAAAAACTGTTTTTT
TRBV5-8	TRBJ2-7	NA	NA	CASSLRGRSRYEQYF	TGTGCCAGCAGCTTGCGGGGTCGGTCGAGATACGAGCAGTACTTC
TRBV7-6	TRBJ2-1	NA	TRBD1	CASSWGPGQAVF	TGTGCCAGCAGCTGGGGACCGGGACAGGCAGTCTTC